This paragraph covers one T cell receptor (beta chain) sequence. Its antigen remains unidentified. The gene names given are mouse names. The sample comes from a study of tissue T cells after allogeneic stem cell transplantation. Overall study findings and caveats: Blood and spleen captured only part of the tissue TCR repertoire. Few T cell clones were shared across patients, but motif clusters showed tissue-specific shared signatures. Some tissue clones might be persisting host cells; their alloreactivity or antigen specificity was not determined. Within patients, tissue anatomy strongly shaped TCR repertoire composition.

TCRdb keeps only in-frame clones here, not all; method: immunoSEQ multiplex PCR. The sample has about 20,000 clones, 60% to 75% seen once. The sample comprised spleen. The clonotype was recovered from a female BALB/c mouse in good health. The mouse strain carries the MHC haplotype H2-d.

CDR3 DNA, as far as it was read: TGTGCCAGCAGTGATGGGGGGAAAGCAAACACAGAAGTCTTC. It specifies CASSDGGKANTEVF. The full CDR3 sequence reads CASSDGGKANTEVFF. The V gene is TRBV13-1, the J gene TRBJ1-1; maybe TRBD1 (5 bases). The observed sequence ends 1 residue before the CDR3 terminus, with the missing tail filled in from the germline J gene. CDR1 and CDR2 from the germline V gene are NSHNY and SYGAGN. The CDR3 runs 15 residues. Trimming took 0 bases from V and 0 from J, leaving 9 bases between them.